A selection of T cell receptor beta chains follows, all from one sample in a study of blood T cells in healthy people across ages. MiXCR, run by TCRdb on the 5' RACE reads, gives a single entry per CDR3 protein. Among 1.4 million to 1.5 million distinct CDR3 sequences listed, approximately 38% were seen once. Sequencing used blood. All receptors come from a woman under 30 in good health. The CDR3 runs from the conserved cysteine through the conserved F or W. The order of the fields is J gene, D gene, clone size, V gene, CDR3 DNA, CDR3 protein. A D gene is named only where the DNA matches it firmly. Expanded clones get a size class; other rows say once, few or many, or leave the size out.

j_gene: TRBJ2-3
d_gene: TRBD2
abundance: NA
v_gene: TRBV6-5
CDR3nt: TGTGCCAGCAGGAAGGAGGCGGGAGACTCGGATACGCAGTATTTT
CDR3aa: CASRKEAGDSDTQYF

j_gene: TRBJ1-1
d_gene: NA
abundance: few
v_gene: TRBV7-9
CDR3nt: TGTGCCAGCAGCTTAGTTGTGGGGGGGAGAAAACAAGCTTTCTTT
CDR3aa: CASSLVVGGRKQAFF

j_gene: TRBJ2-3
d_gene: NA
abundance: NA
v_gene: TRBV7-9
CDR3nt: TGTGCCAGCAGCTTAAGGAAAGGAGGCGCAGATACGCAGTATTTT
CDR3aa: CASSLRKGGADTQYF

j_gene: TRBJ1-1
d_gene: NA
abundance: once
v_gene: TRBV6-5
CDR3nt: TGTGCCAGCACTCCCGCCCGGGCGAGTGGCCCTGAAGCTTTCTTT
CDR3aa: CASTPARASGPEAFF

j_gene: TRBJ2-3
d_gene: TRBD1
abundance: NA
v_gene: TRBV29-1
CDR3nt: TGCAGCGTTGAGGCAGGGGGCGGGACAGATACGCAGTATTTT
CDR3aa: CSVEAGGGTDTQYF

j_gene: TRBJ2-7
d_gene: NA
abundance: few
v_gene: TRBV20-1
CDR3nt: TGCAGCGCAGAGACGACCTGGGGCTCCTACGAGCAGTACTTC
CDR3aa: CSAETTWGSYEQYF

j_gene: TRBJ2-1
d_gene: TRBD1
abundance: many
v_gene: TRBV29-1
CDR3nt: TGCAGCGTTGAGACCGGGACAGGGTTTTGGCAGTTCTTC
CDR3aa: CSVETGTGFWQFF

j_gene: TRBJ2-5
d_gene: TRBD2
abundance: few
v_gene: TRBV20-1
CDR3nt: TGCAGTGCTAGAGCGGGTGCGGGAGCAGTTGAGACCCAGTACTTC
CDR3aa: CSARAGAGAVETQYF

j_gene: TRBJ2-2
d_gene: NA
abundance: NA
v_gene: TRBV3-1
CDR3nt: TGTGCCAGCAGCCAGGCCGGGGAGCTGTTTTTT
CDR3aa: CASSQAGELFF

j_gene: TRBJ2-3
d_gene: TRBD2
abundance: few
v_gene: TRBV5-1
CDR3nt: TGCGCCAGCAGCCCACAAGGACTAGCGGGGTATTCCACAGATACGCAGTATTTT
CDR3aa: CASSPQGLAGYSTDTQYF

j_gene: TRBJ2-7
d_gene: NA
abundance: NA
v_gene: TRBV12-3/TRBV12-4
CDR3nt: TGTGCCAGCAGTTTTGTTGCTCGGGGAACCTACGAGCAGTACTTC
CDR3aa: CASSFVARGTYEQYF

j_gene: TRBJ1-6
d_gene: TRBD1
abundance: few
v_gene: TRBV9
CDR3nt: TGTGCCAGCAGCGTCCTGGACAGGGTTAATTCACCCCTCCACTTT
CDR3aa: CASSVLDRVNSPLHF

j_gene: TRBJ2-1
d_gene: TRBD1
abundance: NA
v_gene: TRBV14
CDR3nt: TGTGCCAGCAGCGGACAAGTGAGGGGGCAGCAGTTCTTC
CDR3aa: CASSGQVRGQQFF

j_gene: TRBJ2-1
d_gene: TRBD2
abundance: few
v_gene: TRBV3-1
CDR3nt: TGTGCCAGCAGCCGGGACCGAAGGGGACTAGCGGGAAAGAATGAGCAGTTCTTC
CDR3aa: CASSRDRRGLAGKNEQFF

j_gene: TRBJ1-4
d_gene: NA
abundance: NA
v_gene: TRBV6-1
CDR3nt: TGTGCCAGCGGGGGCGCGGTTACTAATGAAAAACTGTTTTTT
CDR3aa: CASGGAVTNEKLFF

j_gene: TRBJ2-7
d_gene: NA
abundance: NA
v_gene: TRBV29-1
CDR3nt: TGCAGCGCTATTAGAGGCTCCTACGAGCAGTACTTC
CDR3aa: CSAIRGSYEQYF

j_gene: TRBJ1-4
d_gene: NA
abundance: NA
v_gene: TRBV12-3/TRBV12-4
CDR3nt: TGTGCCAGCAGTAGTGGTGGAAAACTGTTTTTT
CDR3aa: CASSSGGKLFF

j_gene: TRBJ1-1
d_gene: NA
abundance: few
v_gene: TRBV6-1
CDR3nt: TGTGCCACCCCTGGCGGGGACACTGAAGCTTTCTTT
CDR3aa: CATPGGDTEAFF

j_gene: TRBJ2-1
d_gene: NA
abundance: many
v_gene: TRBV12-3/TRBV12-4
CDR3nt: TGTGCCAGCAGTTTGTGGCAGGGCGATGAGCAGTTCTTC
CDR3aa: CASSLWQGDEQFF

j_gene: TRBJ2-7
d_gene: NA
abundance: NA
v_gene: TRBV21-1
CDR3nt: TGTGCCAGCAGCAAGACAAGGACAGGGGCCGACGAGCAGTACTTC
CDR3aa: CASSKTRTGADEQYF

j_gene: TRBJ2-3
d_gene: TRBD2
abundance: many
v_gene: TRBV29-1
CDR3nt: TGCAGCGTTGAAAGGCTAGCGGGCACAGATACGCAGTATTTT
CDR3aa: CSVERLAGTDTQYF

j_gene: TRBJ2-5
d_gene: TRBD2
abundance: NA
v_gene: TRBV20-1
CDR3nt: TGCAGTGCTAGAGAGGGGACTAGCGGGTTAGAGACCCAGTACTTC
CDR3aa: CSAREGTSGLETQYF

j_gene: TRBJ2-7
d_gene: TRBD2
abundance: NA
v_gene: TRBV5-1
CDR3nt: TGCGCCAGCAGGGGACTAGCGGGAGAGGGGAATACCTACGAGCAGTACTTC
CDR3aa: CASRGLAGEGNTYEQYF

j_gene: TRBJ1-2
d_gene: NA
abundance: NA
v_gene: TRBV29-1
CDR3nt: TGCAGCGGTAACCAGCTGGGGAACTATGGCTACACCTTC
CDR3aa: CSGNQLGNYGYTF

j_gene: TRBJ2-1
d_gene: NA
abundance: NA
v_gene: TRBV12-3/TRBV12-4
CDR3nt: TGTGCCAGCAGTTTTTCTCAGGTCGAGGGGGAGCAGTTCTTC
CDR3aa: CASSFSQVEGEQFF

j_gene: TRBJ1-1
d_gene: TRBD1
abundance: NA
v_gene: TRBV12-3/TRBV12-4
CDR3nt: TGTGCCAGCAGGGGAACGGACAGGTGGGGCACTGAAGCTTTCTTT
CDR3aa: CASRGTDRWGTEAFF

j_gene: TRBJ2-7
d_gene: NA
abundance: NA
v_gene: TRBV5-1
CDR3nt: TGCGCCAGCAGCTTTCCGGGACAAGAGGGCGACGAGCAGTACTTC
CDR3aa: CASSFPGQEGDEQYF

j_gene: TRBJ2-3
d_gene: NA
abundance: NA
v_gene: TRBV11-2
CDR3nt: TGTGCCAGCAGCTGGGATTCGATAGATACGCAGTATTTT
CDR3aa: CASSWDSIDTQYF

j_gene: TRBJ2-1
d_gene: TRBD2
abundance: NA
v_gene: TRBV10-1
CDR3nt: TGCGCCAACAACGGTAGCGGGAGGGCCTTTGGGCAGTTCTTC
CDR3aa: CANNGSGRAFGQFF

j_gene: TRBJ1-1
d_gene: TRBD1
abundance: NA
v_gene: TRBV4-1
CDR3nt: TGCGCCAGCAGCCAAGAGAGAGCAGGGGGCACCCCTGAAGCTTTCTTT
CDR3aa: CASSQERAGGTPEAFF

j_gene: TRBJ1-1
d_gene: NA
abundance: NA
v_gene: TRBV12-3/TRBV12-4
CDR3nt: TGTGCCAGCATCCGTTCGGCAGGGCCGGGGACTGAAGCTTTCTTT
CDR3aa: CASIRSAGPGTEAFF

j_gene: TRBJ2-5
d_gene: TRBD2
abundance: NA
v_gene: TRBV20-1
CDR3nt: TGCAGTGCTAGAGTGACTAGCGGGAGACAAGAGACCCAGTACTTC
CDR3aa: CSARVTSGRQETQYF

j_gene: TRBJ2-7
d_gene: TRBD2
abundance: NA
v_gene: TRBV2
CDR3nt: TGTGCCAGCAGTGATGTCCTAGCGGGGCCCTACGAGCAGTACTTC
CDR3aa: CASSDVLAGPYEQYF

j_gene: TRBJ2-7
d_gene: NA
abundance: NA
v_gene: TRBV27
CDR3nt: TGTGCCAGCAGTTTAGGTCCCGGGAATGAGCAGTACTTC
CDR3aa: CASSLGPGNEQYF

j_gene: TRBJ1-1
d_gene: NA
abundance: NA
v_gene: TRBV3-1
CDR3nt: TGTGCCAGCAGCGACGGCTATTGGGGAATGAACACTGAAGCTTTCTTT
CDR3aa: CASSDGYWGMNTEAFF

j_gene: TRBJ2-3
d_gene: TRBD2
abundance: NA
v_gene: TRBV7-2
CDR3nt: TGTGCCAGCAGCTTAGGGACTAGCGGGCGACAGGCGCAGTATTTT
CDR3aa: CASSLGTSGRQAQYF

j_gene: TRBJ1-1
d_gene: NA
abundance: NA
v_gene: TRBV2
CDR3nt: TGTGCCAGCAGTGAAGTGGCCACTGAAGCTTTCTTT
CDR3aa: CASSEVATEAFF

j_gene: TRBJ2-5
d_gene: NA
abundance: NA
v_gene: TRBV28
CDR3nt: TGTGCCAGCAGTTTGTGGACTCCCGGGGAGACCCAGTACTTC
CDR3aa: CASSLWTPGETQYF

j_gene: TRBJ2-6
d_gene: NA
abundance: NA
v_gene: TRBV9
CDR3nt: TGTGCCAGCAGCCCTTCGGACAGGAGGGGCCCTTCTGGGGCCAACGTCCCGACTTTC
CDR3aa: CASSPSDRRGPSGANVPTF

j_gene: TRBJ2-2
d_gene: NA
abundance: NA
v_gene: TRBV20-1
CDR3nt: TGCAGTGCTAGTTTGATTGCAGGCCCCAACACCGGGGAGCTGTTTTTT
CDR3aa: CSASLIAGPNTGELFF

j_gene: TRBJ2-7
d_gene: TRBD2
abundance: NA
v_gene: TRBV28
CDR3nt: TGTGCCAGCAGGTGGACTAGCGGGGGCTACGAGCAGTACTTC
CDR3aa: CASRWTSGGYEQYF

j_gene: TRBJ2-7
d_gene: NA
abundance: many
v_gene: TRBV20-1
CDR3nt: TGCAGTGCAACAAGGACGGGAGAAATCAACCACGAGCAGTACTTC
CDR3aa: CSATRTGEINHEQYF

j_gene: TRBJ2-3
d_gene: TRBD2
abundance: few
v_gene: TRBV7-2
CDR3nt: TGTGCCAGCAGCCCCGGGACTAGCGGGGCCACAGATACGCAGTATTTT
CDR3aa: CASSPGTSGATDTQYF